The rows below give T cell receptor beta chains drawn from one sample of a study of Ad26.COV2.S vaccination and SARS-CoV-2 variants. Data came from immunoSEQ multiplex PCR; TCRdb stores just in-frame clones and leaves some out. The sample has about 240,000 clones, roughly 88% seen once. The sample in question was peripheral blood, obtained in a trial of Ad26.COV2.S vaccine versus placebo. These receptor sequences come from a person between 18 and 65 years old who received the Ad26.COV2.S COVID-19 vaccine or a placebo. Each CDR3 is given with its conserved first and last residue. The order of the fields is CDR3 DNA, CDR3 protein, V gene, D gene, clone size, J gene. D genes are given only for firm matches. Size values are once, few and many counts, or a class for expanded clones, and some rows have none.

TGTGCCAGCAGCAGGGGAATAGGGTACTACGAGCAGTACTTC,CASSRGIGYYEQYF,TRBV6-5,-,-,TRBJ2-7
TGTGCCAGCAGTGACGGCAACACGAACACCGGGGAGCTGTTTTTT,CASSDGNTNTGELFF,TRBV6-4,-,-,TRBJ2-2
TGTGCCAGCAGTTACTCGAAAGACGCCCTCGGAGAGCAGTTCTTC,CASSYSKDALGEQFF,TRBV6-5,-,-,TRBJ2-1
TGCAGCGTTGAACAGGCGGGGGGTCGGGATACGCAGTATTTT,CSVEQAGGRDTQYF,TRBV29-1,TRBD2,once,TRBJ2-3
TGTGCCAGCAGCCCCATTCCGATCCAGTACTTC,CASSPIPIQYF,TRBV3-1/TRBV3-2,-,few,TRBJ2-5
TGTGCCAGCAGCCCCGTGGCAGCCCCCGCTCGCGAGCAGTACTTC,CASSPVAAPAREQYF,TRBV5-5,-,-,TRBJ2-7
TGTGCCAGCAGTTACTCGACAGCCGGGGAGCTGTTTTTT,CASSYSTAGELFF,TRBV6-5,-,-,TRBJ2-2
TGTGCCAGCAGACCCCGGACAGGGGACACTGAAGCTTTCTTT,CASRPRTGDTEAFF,TRBV6-5,TRBD1,few,TRBJ1-1
TGTGCCAGCAGTCATCGGGACAGGGGGTCATACGAGCAGTACTTC,CASSHRDRGSYEQYF,TRBV6-5,TRBD1,many,TRBJ2-7
TGTGCCAGCAGTAAGCCGGGACAGGTATCCTACGAGCAGTACTTC,CASSKPGQVSYEQYF,TRBV6-6,TRBD1,-,TRBJ2-7
TGTGCCAGTAGTGCGGACGGGGGCTCCTACGAGCAGTACTTC,CASSADGGSYEQYF,TRBV19,-,-,TRBJ2-7
TGTGCCAGTAGTAAGAGGAGCTCCTACGAGCAGTACTTC,CASSKRSSYEQYF,TRBV19,-,-,TRBJ2-7
TGTGCCAGCAGCTCCCGGTCTTCAGGGGGGCGTCCCACAGATACGCAGTATTTT,CASSSRSSGGRPTDTQYF,TRBV7-2,-,-,TRBJ2-3
TGTGCCAGCAGCCCCTCTTGGACAGGGGAGCAGTACTTC,CASSPSWTGEQYF,TRBV7-9,TRBD1,-,TRBJ2-7
TGTGCCAGCAGTTACTCACTACTAGAGGGCACCGGGGAGCTGTTTTTT,CASSYSLLEGTGELFF,TRBV6-6,-,once,TRBJ2-2
TGTGCCAGCAGTTACACCGGACAGGGAACCGAGAGCAATCAGCCCCAGCATTTT,CASSYTGQGTESNQPQHF,TRBV6-2/TRBV6-3,TRBD1,-,TRBJ1-5
TGTGCCAGCAGTGGGAGTAGCGGGAGGGAAGAGACCCAGTACTTC,CASSGSSGREETQYF,TRBV2,TRBD2,-,TRBJ2-5
TGTGCCAGCTTACCCGGGGGAGAGGGCGAGACCCAGTACTTC,CASLPGGEGETQYF,TRBV6-5,-,-,TRBJ2-5
TGTGCCAGCTCATCAGAAAGGGGGAACTATGGCTACACCTTC,CASSSERGNYGYTF,TRBV18,-,-,TRBJ1-2
TGTGCCAGCAGCCATAGTAGCGCGGCCCTGAATGAGCAGTTCTTC,CASSHSSAALNEQFF,TRBV7-3,-,-,TRBJ2-1
TGTGCCAGCAGCTTAACGGGCCCCGGGGCTGGCACAGATACGCAGTATTTT,CASSLTGPGAGTDTQYF,TRBV7-3,-,few,TRBJ2-3
TGTGCCAGCAGCCAAGGACCGGGGGAGACCCAGTACTTC,CASSQGPGETQYF,TRBV11-3,-,-,TRBJ2-5
TGTGCCAGCAGCTTAGCGGGCGGGGGAGCAAGAATCGAGCAGTACTTC,CASSLAGGGARIEQYF,TRBV11-2,TRBD2,once,TRBJ2-7
TGTGCCAGCAGCACAACCACCGGGGAGCTGTTTTTT,CASSTTTGELFF,TRBV5-6,-,-,TRBJ2-2
TGCAGTGCTAGTCCTATTCGGCAGGGGGCCGGGGGCAAAAACATTCAGTACTTC,CSASPIRQGAGGKNIQYF,TRBV20-1,TRBD1,-,TRBJ2-4
TGTGCCAGCTCGTCCGGACTAGCGGGGGGGACGATAGGGAATGAGCAGTTCTTC,CASSSGLAGGTIGNEQFF,TRBV18,TRBD2,-,TRBJ2-1
TGTGCCAGTAGTAGCAGGCCTAACTATGGCTACACCTTC,CASSSRPNYGYTF,TRBV19,-,-,TRBJ1-2
TGTGCCACCAGTGATCGGGTCGCCCAGAGTACGCAGTATTTT,CATSDRVAQSTQYF,TRBV24-1,-,-,TRBJ2-3
TGTGCCAGCAGTTACTCAGGCGGTAGCACAGATACGCAGTATTTT,CASSYSGGSTDTQYF,TRBV6-5,-,-,TRBJ2-3
TGTGCCAGTAGTGTTGGGACAGGAGCATCACCCCTCCACTTT,CASSVGTGASPLHF,TRBV19,TRBD1,few,TRBJ1-6
TGCGCCAGCAGCCAAGATGGGGGGGGGAGCATCGCGAACACCGGGGAGCTGTTTTTT,CASSQDGGGSIANTGELFF,TRBV4-3,TRBD2,-,TRBJ2-2
TGTGCCAGCAGTCCCAGACAGGCCGGGATCGATACGCAGTATTTT,CASSPRQAGIDTQYF,TRBV28,-,-,TRBJ2-3
TGTGCCAGCTCACTGGGACAGGGGGCGTTCACAGATACGCAGTATTTT,CASSLGQGAFTDTQYF,TRBV18,TRBD1,once,TRBJ2-3
TGTGCCAGTAGTATATATGGGACGGGCAATCAGCCCCAGCATTTT,CASSIYGTGNQPQHF,TRBV19,-,-,TRBJ1-5
TGTGCCAGTAGCGACACGACAGGGCCCTACGAGCAGTACTTC,CASSDTTGPYEQYF,TRBV19,TRBD1,-,TRBJ2-7